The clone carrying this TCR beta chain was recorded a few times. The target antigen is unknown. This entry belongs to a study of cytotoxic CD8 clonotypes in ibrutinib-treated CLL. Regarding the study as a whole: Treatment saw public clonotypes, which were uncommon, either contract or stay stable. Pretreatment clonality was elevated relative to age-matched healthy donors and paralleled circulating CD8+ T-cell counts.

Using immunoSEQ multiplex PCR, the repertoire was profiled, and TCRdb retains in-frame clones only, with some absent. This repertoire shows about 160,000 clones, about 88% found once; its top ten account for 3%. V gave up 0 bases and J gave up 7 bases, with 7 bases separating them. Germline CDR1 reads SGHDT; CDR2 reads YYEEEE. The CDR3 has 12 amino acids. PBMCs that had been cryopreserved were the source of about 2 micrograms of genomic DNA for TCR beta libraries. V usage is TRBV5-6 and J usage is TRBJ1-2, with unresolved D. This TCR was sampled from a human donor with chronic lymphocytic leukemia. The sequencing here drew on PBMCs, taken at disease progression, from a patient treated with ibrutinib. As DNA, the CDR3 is TGTGCCAGCAGCTTGGTGGAGAGTGGCTACACCTTC. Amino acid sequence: CASSLVESGYTF.